This T cell receptor beta chain was recorded in a study of blood T cell repertoires in COVID-19. Study context: Whether acute or convalescent, the COVID-19 samples came from the United States, Italy and Spain. PBMCs, B-cell-depleted T cells, or T cells were the source of the cDNA or gDNA that made up the material.

Original analysis: Quantification of nucleated cells was approximated via reference gene primer amplification. Clones were sequenced by immunoSEQ multiplex PCR, and TCRdb holds only the in-frame ones, with some missing. From that table come the V and J calls and clone size; the DNA was used to work out D and trimming. The repertoire holds 150,000 to 200,000 clones, approximately 91% seen once, with roughly 6.7% in the top ten. V was trimmed by 1 base and J by 6 bases, leaving 9 bases between them. CDR3 length equals 14 residues. Per the germline V gene, CDR1 is SNHLY and CDR2 is FYNNEI. This clone has just one count.

This receptor was identified in a man aged 35 to 55 with acute or convalescent COVID-19. The V and J genes are TRBV2 and TRBJ1-4; D may be TRBD1 (5 bases). The sequencing sample was made of peripheral blood. The CDR3 spells CASSEGQGYEKLFF. Written as DNA, the CDR3 is TGTGCCAGCAGTGAAGGGCAGGGCTATGAAAAACTGTTTTTT.